This T cell receptor beta chain was sequenced in a study of cytomegalovirus exposure and HLA in healthy donors. The ends lost 4 bases at V and 3 bases at J; junction bases unmatched: 5. There are 14 residues in the CDR3. Germline V gene lookup returns CDR1 LNHDA and CDR2 SQIVND (reference sequence). Findings of the study overall: The study listed 150 to 200 cytomegalovirus-associated TCR beta chains. Reported results showed that the classifier diagnosed cytomegalovirus status with high specificity and sensitivity.

The method was immunoSEQ multiplex PCR; TCRdb's version includes in-frame clones alone and lacks a portion of them. The sample has 150,000 to 200,000 clones, around four fifths seen once. Concerning this clone itself: What it binds is not known.

Sequencing was carried out using PBMCs. The rearrangement links TRBV19 to TRBJ2-7; 8 nucleotides align to TRBD1. This clonotype was sampled from a man between 18 and 35 years old in good health and CMV-seropositive. DNA for the CDR3: TGTGCCAGTAGTACCCGGACAGGGCTCTACGAGCAGTACTTC. Translation gives CASSTRTGLYEQYF. Drawing the rest from reference TRBV19 and TRBJ2-7, the complete variable domain is DGGITQSPKYLFRKEGQNVTLSCEQNLNHDAMYWYRQDPGQGLRLIYYSQIVNDFQKGDIAEGYSVSREKKESFPLTVTSAQKNPTAFYLCASSTRTGLYEQYFGPGTRLTVT.